Listed here are 28 T cell receptor beta chains from one sample, sequenced in a study of CD8+CD57+ T cells in acquired aplastic anemia. All sequencing subjects had displayed CD8+CD57+ cell expansion on flow cytometry. Genomic DNA was employed as the template in profiling TCR beta VDJ and CDR3. TCRdb called the reads again in MiXCR, with one record for every CDR3 protein. This sample has over 250,000 distinct CDR3 sequences, with 56% found just once. Sequences were obtained from sorted CD4+, CD8+, or CD8+CD57+ T cells (not recorded which) from PBMCs. All receptors come from a human donor with aplastic anemia.

V usage is TRBV19 and J usage is TRBJ1-6, with D uncertain. The germline CDR1 and CDR2 sequences are LNHDA and SQIVND (reference sequence). The germline V and J ends were trimmed by 5 bases and 4 bases, with 3 bases remaining between them. The CDR3 is 12 amino acids. The CDR3 nucleotides are TGTGCCAGTAGTCCGTATAATTCACCCCTCCACTTT. Protein: CASSPYNSPLHF. Combining the CDR3 with reference TRBV19 and TRBJ1-6 gives the whole variable domain DGGITQSPKYLFRKEGQNVTLSCEQNLNHDAMYWYRQDPGQGLRLIYYSQIVNDFQKGDIAEGYSVSREKKESFPLTVTSAQKNPTAFYLCASSPYNSPLHFGNGTRLTVT.

Comment on this clonotype: This may stem from a read error, because a much larger clone lies one nucleotide away. V usage is TRBV5-1 and J usage is TRBJ2-3; D remains unclear. The CDR3 consists of 15 residues. The V end lost 0 bases, the J end lost 3 bases, and 11 bases lay between the germline ends. Germline V gene lookup returns CDR1 SGHRS and CDR2 YFSETQ. The CDR3 DNA reads as TGCGCCAGCAGCTTGGAGGGCCCGGGTACAGATACGCAGTATTTT. This sequence encodes CASSLEGPGTDTQYF.

The chain uses TRBV11-2 and TRBJ2-3, with 15 nucleotides matching TRBD2. Germline CDR1 is SGHAT and CDR2 is FQNNGV. J gave up 3 bases and V 1 base, and 2 bases lay outside the gene matches. The CDR3 has 17 residues. CDR3 in DNA: TGTGCCAGCAGCTTAGGAGGACTAGCGGGAGGGACAGATACGCAGTATTTT. Residues: CASSLGGLAGGTDTQYF. Complete variable domain (other parts from reference TRBV11-2 and TRBJ2-3): EAGVAQSPRYKIIEKRQSVAFWCNPISGHATLYWYQQILGQGPKLLIQFQNNGVVDDSQLPKDRFSAERLKGVDSTLKIQPAKLEDSAVYLCASSLGGLAGGTDTQYFGPGTRLTVL.

This clonotype was counted only a few times. The V gene is TRBV25-1, the J gene TRBJ1-1, with no clear D. Per germline, CDR1 MGHDK and CDR2 SYGVNS. Deletions cut 5 bases from V and 3 bases from J, with 13 bases between. CDR3 size: 14 residues. In DNA form, the CDR3 reads TGTGCCAGCAGTCGAGGGATCGTGGACACTGAAGCTTTCTTT. Residues: CASSRGIVDTEAFF.

In this sample, this clonotype turned up many times. The chain recombines TRBV20-1 with TRBJ2-7; perhaps TRBD2 as D (5 bases). Germline values: CDR1 DFQATT, CDR2 SNEGSKA (reference sequence). The V end lost 2 bases, the J end lost 4 bases, and 9 bases lay between the germline ends. The CDR3 consists of 12 residues. The CDR3 reads CSARWTGYEQYF. CDR3 sequence (DNA): TGCAGTGCTAGATGGACTGGTTACGAGCAGTACTTC.

V gene TRBV19 combines with J gene TRBJ1-5; TRBD1 matches 7 bases. Germline V lookup: CDR1 LNHDA, CDR2 SQIVND (reference sequence). V lost 10 bases and J lost 3; bases outside the gene matches: 12. This CDR3 region has 15 residues. DNA of the CDR3: TGTGCCACCAACCCGCCGGGACAGTTCAATCAGCCCCAGCATTTT. It codes for CATNPPGQFNQPQHF.

On this clonotype itself: The junction departs from the called germline gene at one end, perhaps through a read error. This chain uses TRBV2 with TRBJ1-5, with D possibly TRBD1 on 5 matching bases. In germline, CDR1 is SNHLY, CDR2 FYNNEI. CDR3 length: 15 residues. Here the CDR3 DNA reads TGTGCCAGCAAAGTCCAGGGTCTAAGCAATCGGCCCCAGCATTTT. Amino acids: CASKVQGLSNRPQHF. Using reference TRBV2 and TRBJ1-5 for the parts outside the CDR3, the full variable domain is EPEVTQTPSHQVTQMGQEVILRCVPISNHLYFYWYRQILGQKVEFLVSFYNNEISEKSEIFDDQFSVERPDGSNFTLKIRSTKLEDSAMYFCASKVQGLSNRPQHFGDGTRLSIL.

The chain has TRBV6-5 and TRBJ1-2; no firm D call. The CDR3 has 13 residues. Germline V lookup: CDR1 MNHEY, CDR2 SVGAGI. The V end lost 0 bases, the J end lost 8 bases, and 10 bases lay between the germline ends. CDR3 loop: CASSYSEGGGYTF. As DNA, the CDR3 is TGTGCCAGCAGTTACTCAGAGGGCGGAGGCTACACCTTC.

This clonotype was counted at least ten times. The V and J genes are TRBV5-4 and TRBJ1-5; 7 bases match TRBD1. Germline CDR1 reads SGHNT; CDR2 reads YYREEE (reference sequence). The CDR3 totals 17 residues. The V segment lost 2 bases and the J segment 4 bases; nucleotides outside the gene matches: 12. CDR3 amino acids: CASSLYSGGQFNQPQHF. For the CDR3, the DNA is TGTGCCAGCAGCTTATATTCGGGGGGACAGTTTAATCAGCCCCAGCATTTT.

This clonotype was recorded only once. The chain recombines TRBV5-1 with TRBJ2-7, with 7 positions matching TRBD2. Germline V lookup: CDR1 SGHRS, CDR2 YFSETQ. CDR3 length: 14 amino acids. Germline trimming cut 5 bases from V and 4 bases from J; bases unmatched to any gene: 9. CDR3 protein: CASREGSGMYEQYF. The DNA of the CDR3 is TGCGCCAGCAGGGAAGGCAGCGGGATGTACGAGCAGTACTTC.

The chain joins TRBV24-1 to TRBJ2-1; TRBD2 matches 11 bases. The V gene's germline CDR1 is KGHDR and CDR2 SFDVKD. Trimming cost V 6 bases and J 6 bases; bases outside gene matches: 12. This CDR3 is 17 amino acids long. Written as DNA, the CDR3 is TGTGCCACCAGTCCTACTACGGGACTAGCGGATATCAATGAGCAGTTCTTC. Protein: CATSPTTGLADINEQFF.

This chain uses TRBV2 with TRBJ1-6; a possible D gene is TRBD1 (5 bases). The CDR3 has 14 amino acids. Germline values: CDR1 SNHLY, CDR2 FYNNEI. DNA for the CDR3: TGTGCTAGTCCCAGGGTAGTGTTTGATTCACCCCTCCACTTT. Its translation is CASPRVVFDSPLHF.

The table lists this clonotype with many counts. The chain uses TRBV2 and TRBJ2-3; the match to TRBD2 covers 8 bases. The CDR3 covers 13 residues. Germline CDR1 and CDR2: SNHLY and FYNNEI. V shed 6 bases, J shed 8 bases, and the junction held 7 bases outside the gene matches. Written as DNA, the CDR3 is TGTGCCAGCAGACGGGAGGGCCTGGGTACGCAGTATTTT. It translates to CASRREGLGTQYF.

There are many counts of this clonotype. The rearrangement uses TRBV19 and TRBJ2-7, with 12 bases aligning to TRBD2. Germline values: CDR1 LNHDA, CDR2 SQIVND (reference sequence). After removal of 10 bases from V and 2 bases from J, the junction contained 6 bases not matched to a gene. CDR3 size: 14 residues. CDR3 in DNA: TGTGCCACTACCAGGACTAGCGGGGCCTACGAGCAGTACTTC. It translates to CATTRTSGAYEQYF.

This clonotype was seen only a few times. The V and J genes are TRBV10-3 and TRBJ1-1; TRBD1 aligns across 8 bases. The CDR3 extends over 14 amino acids. The trim removed 6 bases at V and 2 bases at J, leaving 5 bases unmatched. In germline, CDR1 is ENHRY, CDR2 SYGVKD. CDR3 DNA: TGTGCCATCAGGAGGACAGGGACTAACACTGAAGCTTTCTTT. This encodes CAIRRTGTNTEAFF.

The rearrangement links TRBV7-9 to TRBJ2-7; D not certain. The CDR3 has 14 residues. V was clipped by 3 bases and J by 4 bases, with 13 bases between them. Germline values: CDR1 SEHNR, CDR2 FQNEAQ (reference sequence). In DNA, the CDR3 is TGTGCCAGCAGCTTTGACATGAGGTGGTACGAGCAGTACTTC. Translating gives CASSFDMRWYEQYF.

This chain uses TRBV9 with TRBJ1-6; 9 positions agree with TRBD1. J was trimmed by 7 bases and V by 3 bases; bases with no gene match: 8. The CDR3 loop spans 16 amino acids. Germline CDR1 is SGDLS and CDR2 is YYNGEE. The CDR3 here is CASSAGQGNTNSPLHF. CDR3 in DNA: TGTGCCAGCAGCGCGGGACAGGGTAATACCAATTCACCCCTCCACTTT.

The genes are TRBV5-5 and TRBJ2-7; no clear D gene. Germline CDR1 SGHKS, CDR2 YYEKEE (reference sequence). The CDR3 spans 12 residues. V lost 2 bases and J lost 5, with 8 bases in between. CDR3 nucleotides: TGTGCCAGCAGCTTCGGATGGGACGAGCAGTACTTC. Residues: CASSFGWDEQYF.

CDR3 residues: CASSPQEPEAFF. DNA for the CDR3: TGTGCCAGCAGCCCCCAGGAGCCTGAAGCTTTCTTT. This chain connects TRBV9 to TRBJ1-1; D uncertain. Germline-derived CDR1 and CDR2 are SGDLS and YYNGEE. V gave up 4 bases and J gave up 6 bases, with 10 bases separating them. This CDR3 contains 12 residues.

This clonotype was detected ten times or more. The chain employs TRBV29-1 and TRBJ1-3; no reliable D call. The V gene's germline CDR1 is SQVTM and CDR2 ANQGSEA. V dropped 4 bases and J dropped 0 bases, with 10 bases sitting between them. CDR3 length: 14 residues. The CDR3 loop reads CSVAGIDSGNTIYF. The CDR3 region has the DNA TGCAGCGTTGCTGGGATTGACTCTGGAAACACCATATATTTT.

This chain connects TRBV9 to TRBJ2-7; TRBD2 aligns across 7 bases. The V segment lost 3 bases and the J segment 2 bases; nucleotides outside the gene matches: 5. CDR3 length: 14 amino acids. The germline V gene encodes CDR1 SGDLS and CDR2 YYNGEE. In nucleotides, the CDR3 is TGTGCCAGCAGCGCTAGCGGTACGACCTACGAGCAGTACTTC. It codes for CASSASGTTYEQYF. Based on the CDR3 plus reference TRBV9 and TRBJ2-7, the full variable domain is DSGVTQTPKHLITATGQRVTLRCSPRSGDLSVYWYQQSLDQGLQFLIQYYNGEERAKGNILERFSAQQFPDLHSELNLSSLELGDSALYFCASSASGTTYEQYFGPGTRLTVT.

The chain carries TRBV7-9 and TRBJ2-5, with 8 positions matching TRBD2. CDR3 length equals 16 residues. Losses at the gene ends were 5 bases for V and 5 bases for J; bases not matched to a gene: 13. The germline CDR1 and CDR2 sequences are SEHNR and FQNEAQ (reference sequence). CDR3 sequence (DNA): TGTGCCAGCAGCACTTCATCGGGGGGGCCTTGGGAGACCCAGTACTTC. Translating it yields CASSTSSGGPWETQYF.

This clonotype was recorded at least ten times. The V gene is TRBV5-1, the J gene TRBJ2-1; 7 bases match TRBD2. The CDR3 contains 15 residues. The germline gives CDR1 SGHRS, CDR2 YFSETQ. V trimming: 0 bases; J trimming: 4 bases; junction bases outside the gene matches: 4. In DNA, the CDR3 is TGCGCCAGCAGCTTGGTTCTAGCGGAGTACAATGAGCAGTTCTTC. Translation: CASSLVLAEYNEQFF.

The chain joins TRBV19 to TRBJ2-3; 7 bases agree with TRBD2. The CDR3 length is 13 residues. The trim removed 7 bases at V and 6 bases at J, leaving 7 bases unmatched. CDR1 and CDR2 (germline): LNHDA, SQIVND (reference sequence). CDR3 loop: CASNPAGLDTQYF. The DNA of the CDR3 is TGTGCCAGTAACCCAGCGGGGCTGGATACGCAGTATTTT. The full variable domain, its missing parts supplied by reference TRBV19 and TRBJ2-3, is DGGITQSPKYLFRKEGQNVTLSCEQNLNHDAMYWYRQDPGQGLRLIYYSQIVNDFQKGDIAEGYSVSREKKESFPLTVTSAQKNPTAFYLCASNPAGLDTQYFGPGTRLTVL.

This chain joins TRBV19 and TRBJ2-1, with D possibly TRBD1 on 5 matching bases. Trimming took 5 bases from V and 3 from J, leaving 11 bases between them. CDR1 is LNHDA, CDR2 SQIVND, per germline (reference sequence). The CDR3 contains 14 residues. The CDR3 region has the DNA TGTGCCAGTAGTTCAGGGCTGGACTACAATGAGCAGTTCTTC. This encodes CASSSGLDYNEQFF.

The rearrangement uses TRBV2 and TRBJ2-3; D is possibly TRBD1 (5 bases). The V end was cut by 4 bases, the J end by 2 bases, with 13 bases between. The germline V gene encodes CDR1 SNHLY and CDR2 FYNNEI. This CDR3 has 15 amino acids. In DNA form, the CDR3 reads TGTGCCAGCAGTGTGAGGACACCGAACACAGATACGCAGTATTTT. Amino acids: CASSVRTPNTDTQYF.

The chain employs TRBV7-3 and TRBJ2-3; no definite D call. Per the germline V gene, CDR1 is SGHTA and CDR2 is FQGTGA. V lost 5 bases to trimming and J lost 2 bases, with 14 bases between them. CDR3 size: 15 residues. CDR3 bases: TGTGCCAGCAGCGCGACCGCTGCCCTCACAGATACGCAGTATTTT. It encodes CASSATAALTDTQYF.

This chain links TRBV6-6 with TRBJ2-3; 8 nucleotides line up with TRBD2. CDR3 length equals 14 residues. Germline CDR1 MNHNY, CDR2 SVGAGI (reference sequence). The V and J ends lost 6 bases and 6 bases, in that order; junction bases with no gene match: 8. The CDR3: CASRETAGEDTQYF. In DNA, the CDR3 is TGTGCCAGCAGAGAAACAGCGGGGGAGGATACGCAGTATTTT.